A single sample gave rise to the 24 T cell receptor beta chains below, sequenced in a study of identical twins. In TCRdb, the 5' RACE reads were re-called with MiXCR into one record per CDR3 protein. The sample consists of about 570,000 distinct CDR3 sequences, around a tenth of them appearing once. These data are also associated with another study on yellow fever vaccine responses in identical twins.

Sequenced sample: PBMCs. The receptor set was obtained from a woman aged 18-29 years in good health.

CDR3 DNA sequence: TGTGCCAGCAGCCAATTCAGGGGCCACAATGAGCAGTTCTTC. Translated: CASSQFRGHNEQFF. This chain joins TRBV7-9 and TRBJ2-1, with D possibly TRBD1 on 6 matching bases. This CDR3 spans 14 amino acids. V lost 5 bases and J lost 5, with 13 bases in between. Per the germline V gene, CDR1 is SEHNR and CDR2 is FQNEAQ (reference sequence).

The gene calls are TRBV7-6 and TRBJ2-5, with D possibly being TRBD2 (5 bases). The length of the CDR3 is 15 residues. The ends were cut back, 5 bases at V and 1 base at J, with 14 bases in the middle. The V gene's germline CDR1 is SGHVS and CDR2 FNYEAQ. CDR3 DNA: TGTGCCAGCAGCCGGAGGTCCCTCTCCCAAGAGACCCAGTACTTC. This gives the protein CASSRRSLSQETQYF.

This clonotype was observed at least ten times. The genes are TRBV7-8 and TRBJ2-1; a weak D match, TRBD2 (6 bases). The germline V and J ends were trimmed by 1 base and 8 bases, with 12 bases remaining between them. The CDR3 runs 14 residues. CDR1 and CDR2 from the germline V gene are SGHVS and FQNEAQ. The CDR3 coding sequence is TGTGCCAGCAGCTTAGATGCGCGGGGTGATGAGCAGTTCTTC. It encodes CASSLDARGDEQFF.

V usage is TRBV27 and J usage is TRBJ2-2; the D is unclear. CDR3 length: 13 amino acids. Germline V gene sequence: CDR1 MNHEY, CDR2 SMNVEV (reference sequence). The V gene lost 6 bases and the J gene lost 4 bases, with 9 bases spanning the gap. In nucleotides, the CDR3 is TGTGCCAGCAGAAAGGTGGGCACCGGGGAGCTGTTTTTT. This gives the protein CASRKVGTGELFF.

There are a few counts of this clonotype. The gene calls are TRBV20-1 and TRBJ2-1; 8 bases line up with TRBD2. The germline gives CDR1 DFQATT, CDR2 SNEGSKA (reference sequence). This CDR3 has 14 residues. J lost 7 bases, V lost 2 bases, and 7 bases had no gene match. The CDR3, as DNA: TGCAGTGCTAGACATGCTAGCGGGTCGAATGAGCAGTTCTTC. Its protein product is CSARHASGSNEQFF.

The chain couples TRBV7-9 to TRBJ1-4; D remains ambiguous. Germline V lookup: CDR1 SEHNR, CDR2 FQNEAQ (reference sequence). This CDR3 comprises 16 residues. The V end lost 2 bases, the J end lost 6 bases, and 16 bases lay between the germline ends. The CDR3 reads CASSLIQPAGHEKLFF. The CDR3 DNA is TGTGCCAGCAGCTTAATTCAACCTGCTGGGCATGAAAAACTGTTTTTT.

This chain joins TRBV20-1 and TRBJ2-1; 7 positions agree with TRBD2. Germline-derived CDR1 and CDR2 are DFQATT and SNEGSKA (reference sequence). CDR3 length: 16 residues. V lost 0 bases to trimming and J lost 1 base; unmatched junction nucleotides: 6. For the CDR3, the DNA is TGCAGTGCTAGAGATTTAAGCGGGGTATCCTACAATGAGCAGTTCTTC. Amino acid sequence: CSARDLSGVSYNEQFF.

This chain joins TRBV9 and TRBJ2-7; 8 nucleotides match TRBD2. Germline V lookup: CDR1 SGDLS, CDR2 YYNGEE. Trimming at V came to 1 base and at J to 6 bases, leaving 0 bases not matched to a gene. The CDR3 loop spans 12 amino acids. The CDR3 region is CASSVRGGEQYF. CDR3 bases: TGTGCCAGCAGCGTACGGGGGGGCGAGCAGTACTTC. Based on the CDR3 plus reference TRBV9 and TRBJ2-7, the full variable domain is DSGVTQTPKHLITATGQRVTLRCSPRSGDLSVYWYQQSLDQGLQFLIQYYNGEERAKGNILERFSAQQFPDLHSELNLSSLELGDSALYFCASSVRGGEQYFGPGTRLTVT.

The table lists this clonotype with a few counts. This rearrangement joins TRBV28 to TRBJ1-5, with D unclear. Per germline, CDR1 MDHEN and CDR2 SYDVKM. V was shortened by 3 bases and J by 5 bases, with 11 bases between the two germline ends. CDR3 length: 14 amino acids. CDR3: CASSLYGIYQPQHF. CDR3 in DNA: TGTGCCAGCAGTTTGTACGGAATTTATCAGCCCCAGCATTTT.

This clonotype came up a few times. The J gene is TRBJ1-1, the V gene TRBV15, with D possibly TRBD1 on 6 matching bases. The length of the CDR3 is 13 residues. Trimming took off 0 bases at V and 5 bases at J, with 7 bases between the two ends. Germline V CDR1 and CDR2: LNHNV, YYDKDF (reference sequence). The CDR3 DNA follows: TGTGCCACCAGCAGAGATCAGGGGACTGAAGCTTTCTTT. Protein sequence: CATSRDQGTEAFF. Full variable domain (missing parts from reference TRBV15 and TRBJ1-1): DAMVIQNPRYQVTQFGKPVTLSCSQTLNHNVMYWYQQKSSQAPKLLFHYYDKDFNNEADTPDNFQSRRPNTSFCFLDIRSPGLGDTAMYLCATSRDQGTEAFFGQGTRLTVV.

This clonotype was seen at least ten times. DNA of the CDR3: TGTGCCAGCAGCGTAGATGGCCTAGCGGGAGGGGGGGCCAAAAACATTCAGTACTTC. Translation: CASSVDGLAGGGAKNIQYF. The rearrangement links TRBV9 to TRBJ2-4; 12 nucleotides align to TRBD2. V shed 0 bases and J 1 base; nucleotides not matched to a gene: 8. The germline V gene has CDR1 SGDLS and CDR2 YYNGEE. The CDR3 covers 19 residues. Filled out from reference TRBV9 and TRBJ2-4, the complete variable domain reads DSGVTQTPKHLITATGQRVTLRCSPRSGDLSVYWYQQSLDQGLQFLIQYYNGEERAKGNILERFSAQQFPDLHSELNLSSLELGDSALYFCASSVDGLAGGGAKNIQYFGAGTRLSVL.

V and J are TRBV6-5 and TRBJ2-7, with D possibly TRBD1 on 5 matching bases. The CDR3 covers 11 residues. V lost 10 bases to trimming and J lost 1 base, with 8 bases between them. CDR1 is MNHEY and CDR2 is SVGAGI in the germline V gene. The CDR3 sequence: CAITGSYEQYF. CDR3 nucleotides: TGTGCCATCACAGGTTCCTACGAGCAGTACTTC.

This clonotype occurred many times. A junction boundary mismatches the germline segment, possibly from a read error. The chain combines TRBV10-3 with TRBJ2-2; D might be TRBD1 (6 bases). The CDR3 is 16 amino acids. CDR1 and CDR2 from the germline V gene are ENHRY and SYGVKD. The CDR3 sequence: CAISERRRQDTGELIF. In nucleotides, the CDR3 is TGTGCCATCAGTGAGCGCCGGAGACAGGACACCGGGGAGCTGATTTTT.

The sample holds a few counts of this clonotype. The rearrangement uses TRBV27 and TRBJ2-1; tentatively, D is TRBD1 (5 bases). CDR3 length equals 12 residues. The V and J ends lost 5 bases and 9 bases respectively, with 11 bases between them. CDR1 is MNHEY and CDR2 is SMNVEV in the germline V gene (reference sequence). In DNA, the CDR3 is TGTGCCAGCAGTCCCTCAGGGTTTGAGCAGTTCTTC. It encodes CASSPSGFEQFF.

The gene calls are TRBV7-8 and TRBJ2-5, with D maybe TRBD1 (7 bases). Germline V CDR1 and CDR2: SGHVS, FQNEAQ. Trimming shortened V by 5 bases and J by 4 bases, and 23 bases separated the two germline ends. This CDR3 spans 17 amino acids. The CDR3 DNA follows: TGTGCCAGCAGCCTGGGACAGACTAGATCCTTCGTAGAGACCCAGTACTTC. This gives the protein CASSLGQTRSFVETQYF.

This clonotype was observed many times. The chain has TRBV12-3 or TRBV12-4 and TRBJ2-1; D might be TRBD1 or TRBD2, each matching 5 bases. This CDR3 comprises 14 residues. V lost 5 bases and J 9 bases, leaving 17 bases between the germline ends. CDR3 DNA: TGTGCCAGCAGTATAGGGACGGACCGGGGTGAGCAGTTCTTC. Protein sequence: CASSIGTDRGEQFF.

V and J are TRBV5-1 and TRBJ2-7; a possible D gene is TRBD1 (5 bases). The V end was cut by 2 bases, the J end by 7 bases, with 16 bases between. The germline V gene encodes CDR1 SGHRS and CDR2 YFSETQ. The CDR3 runs 14 residues. The CDR3 sequence: CASSFSPGIGEQYF. The DNA of the CDR3 is TGCGCCAGCAGCTTTAGTCCAGGGATCGGGGAGCAGTACTTC.

The chain recombines TRBV7-9 with TRBJ1-5; D is uncertain. CDR1 SEHNR and CDR2 FQNEAQ come from the germline V gene (reference sequence). The CDR3 has 12 residues. V was shortened by 1 base and J by 7 bases, with 5 bases between the two germline ends. Written as DNA, the CDR3 is TGTGCCAGCAGCTTAGAATTGCAGCCCCAGCATTTT. Amino acids: CASSLELQPQHF.

In DNA, the CDR3 is TGCGCCAGCAGGGACAGGATGACAGATACGCAGTATTTT. It translates to CASRDRMTDTQYF. The V gene is TRBV10-2, the J gene TRBJ2-3, with 7 bases lining up with TRBD1. CDR3 length equals 13 residues. From germline, CDR1 is WSHSY and CDR2 SAAADI. The V segment lost 6 bases and the J segment 3 bases; nucleotides outside the gene matches: 3.

This clonotype showed up many times. The chain carries TRBV27 and TRBJ1-1; 7 nucleotides line up with TRBD1. CDR3 length equals 14 residues. Germline assignment: CDR1 MNHEY and CDR2 SMNVEV (reference sequence). Trimming at V came to 6 bases and at J to 6 bases, leaving 10 bases not matched to a gene. CDR3 nucleotides: TGTGCCAGCAGGAATACAGGGGAACTACCTGAAGCTTTCTTT. This codes for CASRNTGELPEAFF.

In this sample, this clonotype turned up many times. The chain uses TRBV3-1 and TRBJ2-5; D is undetermined. Germline V gene lookup returns CDR1 LGHDT and CDR2 YNNKEL (reference sequence). The CDR3 spans 16 residues. The V gene lost 0 bases and the J gene lost 2 bases, with 13 bases spanning the gap. The DNA for the CDR3 is TGTGCCAGCAGCCAAGAACGAGACGACTCGCAAGAGACCCAGTACTTC. It yields the protein CASSQERDDSQETQYF.

At least ten counts were recorded for this clonotype. The chain combines TRBV6-2 or TRBV6-3 with TRBJ2-1; D not resolved. V was cut by 2 bases and J by 7 bases, with 12 bases left in between. Germline assignment: CDR1 MNHEY and CDR2 SVGEGT. The CDR3 is 14 amino acids. The chain's CDR3 is CASSYADSNNEQFF. CDR3 nucleotides: TGTGCCAGCAGTTACGCGGATTCCAATAATGAGCAGTTCTTC.

This clonotype was detected a few times. The J gene is TRBJ2-7, the V gene TRBV19, with 10 nucleotides matching TRBD1. V gave up 5 bases and J gave up 5 bases; unmatched junction bases: 12. The germline V gene encodes CDR1 LNHDA and CDR2 SQIVND (reference sequence). The CDR3 runs to 16 residues. This CDR3 reads CASSPKPFGTGDEQYF. DNA for the CDR3: TGTGCCAGTAGTCCGAAGCCATTCGGGACAGGGGACGAGCAGTACTTC. The full variable domain, in which reference TRBV19 and TRBJ2-7 provide the parts outside the CDR3, is DGGITQSPKYLFRKEGQNVTLSCEQNLNHDAMYWYRQDPGQGLRLIYYSQIVNDFQKGDIAEGYSVSREKKESFPLTVTSAQKNPTAFYLCASSPKPFGTGDEQYFGPGTRLTVT.

The V call is TRBV7-2, the J call TRBJ1-1, with D perhaps matching TRBD1 (5 bases). Trimming stripped 3 bases from V and 3 bases from J, with 8 bases between. Germline CDR1 and CDR2: SGHTA and FQGNSA. The CDR3 runs 13 residues. The CDR3 bases are TGTGCCAGCAGCTTTAAGGGGTACACTGAAGCTTTCTTT. The encoded protein is CASSFKGYTEAFF.